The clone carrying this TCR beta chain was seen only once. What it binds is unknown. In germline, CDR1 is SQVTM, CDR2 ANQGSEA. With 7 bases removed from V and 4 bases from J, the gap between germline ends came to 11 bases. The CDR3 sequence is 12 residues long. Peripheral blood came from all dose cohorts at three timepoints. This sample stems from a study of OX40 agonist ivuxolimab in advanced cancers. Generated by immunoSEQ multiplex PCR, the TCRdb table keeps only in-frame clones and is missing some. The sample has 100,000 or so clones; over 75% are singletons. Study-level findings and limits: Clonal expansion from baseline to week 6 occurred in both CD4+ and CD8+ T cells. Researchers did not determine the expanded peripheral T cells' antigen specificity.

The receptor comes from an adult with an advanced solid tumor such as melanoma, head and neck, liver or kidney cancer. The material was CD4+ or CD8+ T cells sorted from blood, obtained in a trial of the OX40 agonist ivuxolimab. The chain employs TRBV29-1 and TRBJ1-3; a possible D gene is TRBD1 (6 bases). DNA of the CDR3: TGCAGCGGTAGGGGGGTCGGAAACACCATATATTTT. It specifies CSGRGVGNTIYF.